The next 17 T cell receptor beta chains were all read from a single sample in a study of blood T cell repertoires in COVID-19. TCRdb's table, derived via immunoSEQ multiplex PCR, lists solely in-frame clones and lacks some. The data hold under 200,000 clones, with roughly 90% observed a single time. Sequenced: peripheral blood. These TCRs come from a man aged 45-65 years with acute or convalescent COVID-19.

V is TRBV14 and J is TRBJ2-2, with D maybe TRBD2 (6 bases). Trimming left V 3 bases short and J 8 bases short, with 19 bases between. CDR3 size: 16 residues. Germline V gives CDR1 SGHDN, CDR2 FVKESK. The CDR3 nucleotides read TGTGCCAGCAGCCACATATGGGGGGACCCGACGGGGGAGCTGTTTTTT. Amino acid sequence: CASSHIWGDPTGELFF.

The CDR3 DNA sequence: TGTGCCAGCAGTTTATCGGGGCTTAGGGAGACCCAGTACTTC. It is translated as CASSLSGLRETQYF. The V gene is TRBV27, the J gene TRBJ2-5; a weak D match, TRBD1 (5 bases). Trimming removed 0 bases at V and 5 bases at J, with 10 bases between. The germline gives CDR1 MNHEY, CDR2 SMNVEV (reference sequence). The length of the CDR3 is 14 residues.

This clone was seen just once. The genes are TRBV10-1 and TRBJ2-7; 13 bases map to TRBD2. The CDR3 is 15 amino acids. From germline, CDR1 is WNHNN and CDR2 SYGVQD (reference sequence). V shed 6 bases and J 2 bases; nucleotides not matched to a gene: 4. The CDR3 DNA sequence: TGCGCCAGCAGCCTTGGGACTAGCGGGACCTACGAGCAGTACTTC. Protein product: CASSLGTSGTYEQYF.

The chain has TRBV6-6 and TRBJ1-5, with 7 bases lining up with TRBD1. Germline V gene sequence: CDR1 MNHNY, CDR2 SVGAGI (reference sequence). V dropped 5 bases and J dropped 4; count of bases not matched to a gene: 5. CDR3 length: 14 amino acids. The chain's CDR3 is CASSRDRKNQPQHF. The CDR3 DNA reads as TGTGCCAGCAGTCGGGACAGAAAAAATCAGCCCCAGCATTTT.

This sequence joins TRBV7-3 and TRBJ2-5; 8 nucleotides match TRBD2. V lost 8 bases to trimming and J lost 5 bases; unmatched junction nucleotides: 7. CDR1 is SGHTA and CDR2 is FQGTGA in the germline V gene. CDR3 size: 13 residues. The CDR3: CASAGGAGETQYF. Written as DNA, the CDR3 is TGTGCCAGCGCGGGGGGTGCCGGGGAGACCCAGTACTTC. Combining the CDR3 with reference TRBV7-3 and TRBJ2-5 gives the whole variable domain GAGVSQTPSNKVTEKGKYVELRCDPISGHTALYWYRQSLGQGPEFLIYFQGTGAADDSGLPNDRFFAVRPEGSVSTLKIQRTERGDSAVYLCASAGGAGETQYFGPGTRLLVL.

V usage is TRBV30 and J usage is TRBJ2-5; D call uncertain. CDR1 is GTSNPN and CDR2 is SVGIG in the germline V gene (reference sequence). The CDR3 is 12 residues long. V was shortened by 2 bases and J by 1 base, with 5 bases between the two germline ends. The CDR3 loop reads CAWSSVQETQYF. Here the CDR3 DNA reads TGTGCCTGGAGTTCCGTCCAAGAGACCCAGTACTTC.

The chain joins TRBV7-9 to TRBJ1-4, with 7 bases lining up with TRBD1. CDR1 and CDR2 (germline): SEHNR, FQNEAQ (reference sequence). This CDR3 comprises 15 residues. The junction had 6 bases not matched to a gene; V was cut back by 3 bases and J by 5 bases. The CDR3 sequence is CASSLKGTENEKLFF. The CDR3 nucleotides are TGTGCCAGCAGCTTGAAAGGGACAGAGAATGAAAAACTGTTTTTT.

The genes are TRBV7-9 and TRBJ1-1; tentative D call: TRBD1 (6 bases). The CDR3 loop spans 12 amino acids. The V end was cut by 2 bases, the J end by 6 bases, with 7 bases between. The V gene's germline CDR1 is SEHNR and CDR2 FQNEAQ (reference sequence). The CDR3 here is CASSLKGAEAFF. In nucleotides, the CDR3 is TGTGCCAGCAGCTTAAAGGGGGCTGAAGCTTTCTTT.

The chain employs TRBV4-2 and TRBJ2-1, with 9 bases identical to TRBD1. Looked up from germline, CDR1 is LGHNA and CDR2 is YNFKEQ. Trimming cost V 1 base and J 7 bases; bases outside gene matches: 11. CDR3 size: 17 residues. CDR3 residues: CASSQVGTGTVGNEQFF. CDR3 nucleotides: TGTGCCAGCAGCCAAGTAGGGACAGGGACTGTGGGAAATGAGCAGTTCTTC.

The rearrangement joins TRBV7-3 to TRBJ2-3, with D hard to call. The CDR3 is 12 residues long. V shed 2 bases and J shed 8 bases, with 8 bases lying between them. The V gene's germline CDR1 is SGHTA and CDR2 FQGTGA. The CDR3 region is CASSLDSGTQYF. For the CDR3, the DNA is TGTGCCAGCAGCTTAGACTCCGGTACGCAGTATTTT. The full variable domain, its missing parts supplied by reference TRBV7-3 and TRBJ2-3, is GAGVSQTPSNKVTEKGKYVELRCDPISGHTALYWYRQSLGQGPEFLIYFQGTGAADDSGLPNDRFFAVRPEGSVSTLKIQRTERGDSAVYLCASSLDSGTQYFGPGTRLTVL.

The chain combines TRBV4-3 with TRBJ2-1; 9 bases line up with TRBD2. The CDR3 loop spans 17 amino acids. Trimming cost V 0 bases and J 1 base; bases outside gene matches: 4. Germline assignment: CDR1 LGHNA and CDR2 YSLEER. Here the CDR3 DNA reads TGCGCCAGCAGCCAAGATCGGCTAGCGGGATCCTACAATGAGCAGTTCTTC. Translation: CASSQDRLAGSYNEQFF.

The chain uses TRBV7-9 and TRBJ2-3; D uncertain. This CDR3 is 15 amino acids long. V lost 1 base, J lost 0 bases, and 8 bases lay in between. Germline CDR1 reads SEHNR; CDR2 reads FQNEAQ (reference sequence). CDR3 in amino acids: CASSLVLSSTDTQYF. The CDR3 DNA is TGTGCCAGCAGCTTAGTCCTCTCTAGCACAGATACGCAGTATTTT.

V and J are TRBV7-8 and TRBJ2-3; D ambiguous. This CDR3 has 12 amino acids. Germline V gene sequence: CDR1 SGHVS, CDR2 FQNEAQ. Deletions cut 9 bases from V and 8 bases from J, with 15 bases between. CDR3: CASERRRGTQYF. CDR3 nucleotide sequence: TGTGCCAGTGAGCGCCGGCGCGGTACGCAGTATTTT.

The chain links TRBV27 to TRBJ2-2, with 12 bases fitting TRBD1. Germline V gives CDR1 MNHEY, CDR2 SMNVEV (reference sequence). CDR3 length: 20 residues. The ends lost 4 bases at V and 3 bases at J; junction bases unmatched: 15. The CDR3 protein is CASSSPTGGTGGSDTGELFF. The DNA of the CDR3 is TGTGCCAGCAGTTCCCCTACGGGGGGGACAGGGGGCTCGGACACCGGGGAGCTGTTTTTT.

This clone was seen more than once but under ten times. This chain links TRBV3-1 (or the pseudogene TRBV3-2) with TRBJ2-1; the D is unclear. Germline-derived CDR1 and CDR2 are LGHDT and YNNKEL (reference sequence). CDR3 length equals 13 residues. The V end lost 8 bases, the J end lost 0 bases, and 8 bases lay between the germline ends. CDR3 residues: CASSASSYNEQFF. The CDR3 DNA sequence: TGTGCCAGCTCCGCTAGCTCCTACAATGAGCAGTTCTTC.

This clone occurred a few times. The CDR3 DNA follows: TGTGCCACCAGCAGAGGGGGACAGCGGATTGAGCCCCAGCATTTT. This sequence encodes CATSRGGQRIEPQHF. The V gene is TRBV15, the J gene TRBJ1-5, with 7 bases that match TRBD1. Germline V gene lookup returns CDR1 LNHNV and CDR2 YYDKDF (reference sequence). V lost 1 base, J lost 8 bases, and 8 bases stayed unmatched. This CDR3 region has 15 residues. Full variable domain (rest looked up from reference TRBV15 and TRBJ1-5): DAMVIQNPRYQVTQFGKPVTLSCSQTLNHNVMYWYQQKSSQAPKLLFHYYDKDFNNEADTPDNFQSRRPNTSFCFLDIRSPGLGDTAMYLCATSRGGQRIEPQHFGDGTRLSIL.

The V gene is TRBV6-5, the J gene TRBJ1-1; 9 bases fit TRBD1. This CDR3 comprises 15 residues. J lost 0 bases, V lost 6 bases, and 5 bases had no gene match. CDR1 is MNHEY and CDR2 is SVGAGI in the germline V gene. The CDR3 DNA reads as TGTGCCAGCAGGCCTACAGGGGGCATGAACACTGAAGCTTTCTTT. As protein: CASRPTGGMNTEAFF.